One sample yielded the 2 T cell receptor beta chains listed below, sequenced in a study of T-cell reconstitution after alpha-beta-depleted transplantation in children. Construction of the TCRbeta library involved unique molecular identifiers. TCRdb reanalysed the PCR reads using MiXCR and keeps one entry per CDR3 protein. This sample yields 900,000 or so distinct CDR3 sequences, of which 16% are seen a single time; approximately 5% belongs to the top ten. Here the sequenced sample was PBMCs, mostly from graft donor cells, taken 360 days after TCRalphabeta/CD19-depleted stem cell transplant. The receptors originated from a male patient younger than 18 who had a stem cell transplant for acute lymphoblastic leukemia, so the T cells may come from the graft donor.

This clonotype was detected only a few times. This chain connects TRBV27 to TRBJ1-1, with a weak D call TRBD1 (5 bases). The CDR3 runs to 15 residues. Deletions cut 3 bases from V and 3 bases from J, with 14 bases between. CDR1 and CDR2 from the germline V gene are MNHEY and SMNVEV (reference sequence). CDR3 coding DNA: TGTGCCAGCAGTTTCCAGGGCCCACTCGACACTGAAGCTTTCTTT. It specifies CASSFQGPLDTEAFF.

This clonotype has only a few counts. The J gene is TRBJ2-1, the V gene TRBV11-3; perhaps TRBD2 as D (6 bases). The CDR3 has 13 amino acids. V was pared by 5 bases and J by 9 bases, with 14 bases between. Per germline, CDR1 SGHNT and CDR2 YENEEA. The CDR3 spells CASSPLTRIEQFF. The DNA of the CDR3 is TGTGCCAGCAGCCCCTTGACTAGGATTGAGCAGTTCTTC. Filled out from reference TRBV11-3 and TRBJ2-1, the complete variable domain reads EAGVVQSPRYKIIEKKQPVAFWCNPISGHNTLYWYLQNLGQGPELLIRYENEEAVDDSQLPKDRFSAERLKGVDSTLKIQPAELGDSAVYLCASSPLTRIEQFFGPGTRLTVL.